The clone carrying this T cell receptor beta chain was picked up a small number of times. The antigen is not known. The time point is: baseline, week 1 (first vaccination visit). Treatment indicated: pre-vaccination baseline after standard-of-care therapy. Newly diagnosed WHO grade 3 or 4 IDH1-mutant, ATRX-lost astrocytomas were identified in the donors. Trimming removed 2 bases from V and 5 bases from J, with 13 bases in between. The germline V gene encodes CDR1 SGHTA and CDR2 FQGNSA. CDR3 length: 15 residues. This sample was included in a study of a mutant IDH1 vaccine in newly diagnosed glioma. Whole-study context: An approximately 62% male, approximately 38% female split and a mean age of about 44 years characterized treated patients. Receipt of radiotherapy, temozolomide, or both preceded the study, and most received both.

Clones were read by immunoSEQ multiplex PCR, and TCRdb kept only the in-frame ones, dropping some. The table has approximately 70,000 clones, around 74% seen once; the top ten hold roughly 8.2%. Study results and caveats: Whatever changes occurred in top peripheral T cell clonotypes seemed unrelated to pseudoprogression.

This sequence joins TRBV7-2 and TRBJ1-5; D call uncertain. The TCR was taken from a man in his forties or fifties with glioma. Sequenced here: PBMCs, sampled from a glioma patient treated with radiotherapy, temozolomide or both. CDR3 sequence (DNA): TGTGCCAGCAGCTTATCCCGGTGGCGACATCAGCCCCAGCATTTT. Translation: CASSLSRWRHQPQHF.